Listed below are T cell receptor beta chains from one sample, sequenced in a study. TCRdb re-analysed the 5' RACE reads in MiXCR, keeping a single row per CDR3 protein. The profile shows approximately 7,100 distinct CDR3 sequences, around 70% of them singletons. The material sequenced was tumor-infiltrating Tregs sorted from the breast tumor. These receptors all stem from a female donor with breast cancer. Both conserved end residues are part of each CDR3. The D gene is left open where the match is weak. Clone size is stated in some rows and not others, as once, few, many or a class when expanded.

j_call: TRBJ1-6; d_call: -; clone_size: -; v_call: TRBV9; cdr3_aa: CASSSQADYNSPLHF; cdr3_nt: TGTGCCAGCAGCTCCCAGGCCGACTATAATTCACCCCTCCACTTT
j_call: TRBJ2-7; d_call: -; clone_size: -; v_call: TRBV5-1; cdr3_aa: CASSLDGAYEQYF; cdr3_nt: TGCGCCAGCAGCTTGGATGGTGCCTACGAGCAGTACTTC
j_call: TRBJ2-6; d_call: -; clone_size: -; v_call: TRBV11-1; cdr3_aa: CASSYETDRGSGANVLTF; cdr3_nt: TGTGCCAGCAGCTACGAGACCGACAGAGGCTCTGGGGCCAACGTCCTGACTTTC
j_call: TRBJ2-1; d_call: -; clone_size: -; v_call: TRBV7-2; cdr3_aa: CASSFYNEQFF; cdr3_nt: TGTGCCAGCAGCTTTTACAATGAGCAGTTCTTC
j_call: TRBJ2-7; d_call: -; clone_size: -; v_call: TRBV29-1; cdr3_aa: CSVAGGPYEQYF; cdr3_nt: TGCAGCGTCGCCGGTGGTCCCTACGAGCAGTACTTC
j_call: TRBJ1-2; d_call: -; clone_size: -; v_call: TRBV10-3; cdr3_aa: CAISAPEALGYYGYTF; cdr3_nt: TGTGCCATCAGTGCTCCCGAGGCCCTGGGGTACTATGGCTACACCTTC
j_call: TRBJ1-1; d_call: TRBD1; clone_size: -; v_call: TRBV10-2; cdr3_aa: CASSGDSFFLNTEAFF; cdr3_nt: TGCGCCAGCAGTGGGGACAGTTTCTTTCTGAACACTGAAGCTTTCTTT
j_call: TRBJ2-4; d_call: TRBD1; clone_size: -; v_call: TRBV6-5; cdr3_aa: CASRGQGSRSAKNIQYF; cdr3_nt: TGTGCCAGCAGGGGACAGGGTTCGAGGTCAGCCAAAAACATTCAGTACTTC
j_call: TRBJ2-3; d_call: -; clone_size: -; v_call: TRBV5-1; cdr3_aa: CASSVGTATDTQYF; cdr3_nt: TGCGCCAGCAGCGTAGGGACTGCCACAGATACGCAGTATTTT
j_call: TRBJ2-3; d_call: -; clone_size: -; v_call: TRBV20-1; cdr3_aa: CSAGGGPQYF; cdr3_nt: TGCAGTGCTGGGGGGGGCCCGCAGTATTTT
j_call: TRBJ2-1; d_call: -; clone_size: -; v_call: TRBV28; cdr3_aa: CASGRMSGRYNEQFF; cdr3_nt: TGTGCCAGCGGGAGGATGAGCGGACGATACAATGAGCAGTTCTTC
j_call: TRBJ2-1; d_call: TRBD2; clone_size: -; v_call: TRBV5-1; cdr3_aa: CASSLLLAGVVYNEQFF; cdr3_nt: TGCGCCAGCAGCTTACTACTAGCGGGAGTAGTGTACAATGAGCAGTTCTTC
j_call: TRBJ2-3; d_call: -; clone_size: -; v_call: TRBV27; cdr3_aa: CASSYRQSSDTQYF; cdr3_nt: TGTGCCAGCAGTTATAGACAGTCGTCGGATACGCAGTATTTT
j_call: TRBJ2-7; d_call: TRBD2; clone_size: -; v_call: TRBV7-9; cdr3_aa: CASRREGSSYEQYF; cdr3_nt: TGTGCCAGCAGAAGGGAGGGGAGCTCCTACGAGCAGTACTTC
j_call: TRBJ1-2; d_call: -; clone_size: few; v_call: TRBV20-1; cdr3_aa: CSASGIGTLGYTF; cdr3_nt: TGCAGTGCTAGCGGCATCGGGACATTGGGCTACACCTTC
j_call: TRBJ1-2; d_call: TRBD1; clone_size: -; v_call: TRBV28; cdr3_aa: CASSLEVGTANYGYTF; cdr3_nt: TGTGCCAGCAGTTTGGAAGTAGGGACAGCGAATTATGGCTACACCTTC
j_call: TRBJ2-1; d_call: -; clone_size: once; v_call: TRBV7-3; cdr3_aa: CASSRGPRHNEQSF; cdr3_nt: TGTGCCAGCAGCCGGGGGCCCAGACACAATGAGCAGTCCTTC
j_call: TRBJ2-1; d_call: TRBD2; clone_size: -; v_call: TRBV11-3; cdr3_aa: CASSLGSSGRGEQFF; cdr3_nt: TGTGCCAGCAGCTTAGGGTCTAGCGGGAGAGGTGAGCAGTTCTTC
j_call: TRBJ2-6; d_call: TRBD1; clone_size: -; v_call: TRBV11-1; cdr3_aa: CASSLRGQVGANVLTF; cdr3_nt: TGTGCCAGCAGCTTGAGGGGACAGGTTGGGGCCAACGTCCTGACTTTC
j_call: TRBJ1-6; d_call: -; clone_size: -; v_call: TRBV18; cdr3_aa: CASSPAREGKGRSPLHF; cdr3_nt: TGTGCCAGCTCACCAGCAAGGGAGGGGAAGGGTCGTTCACCCCTCCACTTT